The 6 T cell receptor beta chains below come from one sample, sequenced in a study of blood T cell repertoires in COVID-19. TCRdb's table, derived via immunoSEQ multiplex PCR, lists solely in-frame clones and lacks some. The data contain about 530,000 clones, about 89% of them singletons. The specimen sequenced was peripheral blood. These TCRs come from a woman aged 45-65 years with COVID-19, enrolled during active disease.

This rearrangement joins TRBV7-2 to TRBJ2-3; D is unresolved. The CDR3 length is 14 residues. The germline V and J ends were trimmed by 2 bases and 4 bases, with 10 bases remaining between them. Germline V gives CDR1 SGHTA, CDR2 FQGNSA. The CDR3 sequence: CASSLSQAADTQYF. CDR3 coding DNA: TGTGCCAGCAGCTTAAGTCAAGCCGCAGATACGCAGTATTTT.

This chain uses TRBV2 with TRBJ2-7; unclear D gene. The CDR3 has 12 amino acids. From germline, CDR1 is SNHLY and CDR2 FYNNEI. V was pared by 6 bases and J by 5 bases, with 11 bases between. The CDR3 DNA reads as TGTGCCAGCAGACGCGAGGTAGACGAGCAGTACTTC. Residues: CASRREVDEQYF.

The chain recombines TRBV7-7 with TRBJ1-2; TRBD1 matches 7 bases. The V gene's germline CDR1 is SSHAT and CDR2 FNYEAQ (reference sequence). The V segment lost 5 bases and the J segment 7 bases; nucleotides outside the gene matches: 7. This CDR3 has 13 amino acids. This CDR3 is CASSPLRGLGYTF. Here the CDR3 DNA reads TGTGCCAGCAGCCCCTTAAGGGGGCTTGGCTACACCTTC.

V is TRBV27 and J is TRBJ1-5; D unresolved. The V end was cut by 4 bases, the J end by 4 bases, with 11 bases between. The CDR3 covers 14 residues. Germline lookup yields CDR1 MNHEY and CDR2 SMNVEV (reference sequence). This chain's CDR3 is CASSSLGLNQPQHF. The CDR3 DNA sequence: TGTGCCAGCAGTTCCCTGGGCCTTAATCAGCCCCAGCATTTT.

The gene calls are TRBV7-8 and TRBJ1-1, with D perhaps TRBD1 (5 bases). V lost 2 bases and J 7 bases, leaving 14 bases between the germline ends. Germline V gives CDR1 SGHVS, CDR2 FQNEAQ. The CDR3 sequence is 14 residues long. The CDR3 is CASSLSAGGSEAFF. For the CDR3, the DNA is TGTGCCAGCAGCTTATCCGCCGGGGGTAGTGAAGCTTTCTTT.

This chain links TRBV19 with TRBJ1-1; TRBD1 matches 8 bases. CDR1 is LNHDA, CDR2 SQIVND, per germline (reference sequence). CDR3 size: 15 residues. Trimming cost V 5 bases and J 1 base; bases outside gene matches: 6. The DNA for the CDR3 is TGTGCCAGTAGTGCTCTGGACAGGGCGAACACTGAAGCTTTCTTT. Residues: CASSALDRANTEAFF.